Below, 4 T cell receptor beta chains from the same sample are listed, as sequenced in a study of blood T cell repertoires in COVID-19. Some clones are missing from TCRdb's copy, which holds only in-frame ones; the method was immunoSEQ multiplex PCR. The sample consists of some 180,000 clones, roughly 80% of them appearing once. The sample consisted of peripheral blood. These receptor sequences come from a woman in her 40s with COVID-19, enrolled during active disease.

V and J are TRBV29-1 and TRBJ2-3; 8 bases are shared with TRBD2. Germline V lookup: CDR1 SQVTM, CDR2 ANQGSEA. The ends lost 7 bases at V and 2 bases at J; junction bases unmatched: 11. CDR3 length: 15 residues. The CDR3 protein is CSAGGSPTSTDTQYF. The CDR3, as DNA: TGCAGCGCGGGAGGGAGTCCCACTTCCACAGATACGCAGTATTTT.

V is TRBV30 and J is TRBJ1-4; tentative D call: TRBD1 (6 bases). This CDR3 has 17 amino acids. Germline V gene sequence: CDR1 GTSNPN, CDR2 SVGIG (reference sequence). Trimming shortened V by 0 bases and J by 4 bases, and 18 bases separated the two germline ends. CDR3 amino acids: CAWSVKVGQPDNEKLFF. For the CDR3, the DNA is TGTGCCTGGAGTGTTAAAGTAGGACAGCCAGATAATGAAAAACTGTTTTTT.

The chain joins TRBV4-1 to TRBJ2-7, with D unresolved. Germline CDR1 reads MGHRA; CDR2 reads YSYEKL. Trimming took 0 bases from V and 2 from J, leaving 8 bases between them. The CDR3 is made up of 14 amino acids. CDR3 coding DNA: TGCGCCAGCAGCCAAGAGGCAGGTACCTACGAGCAGTACTTC. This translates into CASSQEAGTYEQYF.

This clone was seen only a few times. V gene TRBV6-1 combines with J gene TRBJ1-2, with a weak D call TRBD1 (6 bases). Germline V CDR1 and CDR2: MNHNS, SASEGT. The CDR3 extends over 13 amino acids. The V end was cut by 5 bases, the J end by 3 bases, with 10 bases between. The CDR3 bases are TGTGCCAGCAGTTTGGACAGAGACTATGGCTACACCTTC. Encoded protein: CASSLDRDYGYTF.